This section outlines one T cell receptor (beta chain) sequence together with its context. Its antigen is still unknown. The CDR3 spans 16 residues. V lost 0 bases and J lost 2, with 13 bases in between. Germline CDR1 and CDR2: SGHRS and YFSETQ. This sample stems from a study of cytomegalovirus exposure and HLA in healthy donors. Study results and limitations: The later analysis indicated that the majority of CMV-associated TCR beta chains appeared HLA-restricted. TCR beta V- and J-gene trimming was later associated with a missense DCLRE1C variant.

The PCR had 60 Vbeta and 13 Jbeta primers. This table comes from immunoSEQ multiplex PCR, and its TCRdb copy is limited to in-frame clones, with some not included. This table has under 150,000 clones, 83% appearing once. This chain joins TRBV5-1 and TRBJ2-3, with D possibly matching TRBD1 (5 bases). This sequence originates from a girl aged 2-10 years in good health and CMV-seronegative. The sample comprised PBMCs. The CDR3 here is CASSLVQGLITDTQYF. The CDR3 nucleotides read TGCGCCAGCAGCTTGGTTCAGGGATTAATCACAGATACGCAGTATTTT.